The source of this T cell receptor beta chain is a study of shared clonotypes between healthy human individuals. Study outcomes and limitations: Unshared clonotypes carried lower generation probabilities than those common to all four donors. Relative to memory subsets, naive subsets generally showed larger estimated richness. Tissue TCR repertoires likely differ from these blood-only repertoires.

Healthy HIV-negative adults without recent acute infections or vaccinations served as donors. This CDR3 has 15 residues. In germline, CDR1 is SGHAT, CDR2 FQNNGV. V was shortened by 3 bases and J by 3 bases, with 15 bases between the two germline ends. Assay: immunoSEQ multiplex PCR; the TCRdb copy retains only in-frame clones and omits some. Of roughly 2.5 million clones listed, around nine tenths were seen once; the top ten hold more than 0.12%. About this clone itself: The antigen is not known.

The specimen was naive CD4+ T cells sorted from blood. This sample's subset: CD45RA+ positively selected. The TCR originated in a man aged 18 to 35 in good health. This chain joins TRBV11-2 and TRBJ2-7; possible D gene TRBD2, 5 bases. This CDR3 is CASSFLAQDGYEQYF. The CDR3 DNA sequence: TGTGCCAGCAGCTTCCTAGCCCAAGACGGCTACGAGCAGTACTTC.